This T cell receptor (beta chain) appears in the sequencing data of a study of blood T cell repertoires in COVID-19. Study-level information: The analysed material was cDNA or gDNA that came from T cells, B-cell-depleted T cells, or PBMCs.

Germline V gene data show CDR1 as ENHRY and CDR2 as SYGVKD. The CDR3 has 13 residues. Deletions cut 7 bases from V and 0 bases from J, with 7 bases between. TCRdb keeps only in-frame clones here, not all; method: immunoSEQ multiplex PCR. This sample has some 210,000 clones, with around 81% found just once. Assignment of participants to cohorts was predicated upon participant-reported clinical history. This sequence joins TRBV10-3 and TRBJ1-3; D is unclear. What was sequenced was PBMCs or T cells enriched from blood (not recorded which). The clonotype originates from a man between 25 and 39 years old with acute COVID-19. CDR3 region: CAITRSSGNTIYF. CDR3 nucleotide sequence: TGTGCCATCACCCGGAGCTCTGGAAACACCATATATTTT.